Listed below are T cell receptor beta chains from one sample, sequenced in a study of PD-L1 blockade in urothelial cancer. The assay was immunoSEQ multiplex PCR, and TCRdb's table has in-frame clones only and misses some. The table has 30,000 to 40,000 clones, approximately 80% seen once. This specimen was PBMCs, taken around atezolizumab (anti-PD-L1) treatment. These TCRs come from a man aged 55 to 70 with urothelial cancer. CDR3s include the opening cysteine and the closing phenylalanine or tryptophan. The D gene is left open where the match is weak. Some rows have no size entry. The others give once, few or many, or a class for an expanded clone.

j_call clone_size v_call d_call cdr3_nt cdr3_aa
TRBJ2-7 . TRBV11-2 . TGTGCCAGCAAACAAATTAAGACCTACGAGCAGTACTTC CASKQIKTYEQYF
TRBJ1-2 . TRBV5-6 TRBD1 TGTGCCAGCAGCCCAGGGGGTGGCTACACCTTC CASSPGGGYTF
TRBJ1-2 . TRBV28 . TGTGCCAGCAGTTTACCGAGGTATGGCTACACCTTC CASSLPRYGYTF
TRBJ2-1 . TRBV5-4 TRBD2 TGTGCCAGCAGCTTGGCGGGACTAGCGGGATACAATGAGCAGTTCTTC CASSLAGLAGYNEQFF
TRBJ1-1 . TRBV19 . TGTGCCAGTAACGGGGTGAGCACTGAAGCTTTCTTT CASNGVSTEAFF
TRBJ2-3 . TRBV13 TRBD1 TGTGCCAGCAGCTTATCGAACGGATTGGGACAGGGTACAGATACGCAGTATTTT CASSLSNGLGQGTDTQYF
TRBJ2-3 . TRBV19 TRBD1 TGTGCCAGTAGGAGACAGGGGGCAGATACGCAGTATTTT CASRRQGADTQYF
TRBJ2-3 . TRBV10-3 . TGTGCCATCAGTGGCTCCGGGAGCACAGATACGCAGTATTTT CAISGSGSTDTQYF
TRBJ1-1 . TRBV25-1 TRBD1 TGTGCCAGCAGGGGGACAGGGTTCGGGGAAGCTTTCTTT CASRGTGFGEAFF
TRBJ2-2 . TRBV19 . TGTGCCAGTATTGGGAGGCGGACCGCGAACACCGGGGAGCTGTTTTTT CASIGRRTANTGELFF
TRBJ2-7 . TRBV11-2 . TGTGCCAGCAGCATAAGGGGGGGGACAATCGAGCAGTACTTC CASSIRGGTIEQYF
TRBJ1-1 . TRBV25-1 . TGTGCCAGCAGTGAATGGGGCAGAGAAGCTTTCTTT CASSEWGREAFF
TRBJ1-2 . TRBV6-5 . TGTGCCAGCAGTTACTCGATGACACAACGAGACTATGGCTACACCTTC CASSYSMTQRDYGYTF
TRBJ2-7 medium-sized TRBV6-5 . TGTGCCAGCAGTTACCAAACGACAGGCCCCCCGGACTCGCAGTACTTC CASSYQTTGPPDSQYF
TRBJ2-1 . TRBV6-1 TRBD2 TGTGCCAGCAGCCTTAGCGGGAGCTCCTACAATGAGCAGTTCTTC CASSLSGSSYNEQFF
TRBJ2-7 . TRBV2 . TGTGCCAGCAGTGATCGGTTTTGGACAGAGAAGTACTTC CASSDRFWTEKYF
TRBJ2-2 once TRBV5-4 TRBD1 TGTGCCAGCAGCTTCTTAGACAGGGCGAACACCGGGGAGCTGTTTTTT CASSFLDRANTGELFF
TRBJ2-7 . TRBV6-5 TRBD2 TGTGCCAGCAGTGCGGGACTAGCGGTTTACGAGCAGTACTTC CASSAGLAVYEQYF
TRBJ2-7 . TRBV2 . TGTGCCAGCGGTGACAGGTGGTCCTACGAGCAGTACTTC CASGDRWSYEQYF
TRBJ2-4 . TRBV5-8 TRBD2 TGTGCCAGCAGCTTGGGGACTAGCGCATACTCGGGCATTCAGTACTTC CASSLGTSAYSGIQYF
TRBJ1-4 . TRBV19 TRBD1 TGTGCCAGTAGTATATCAACAGGGGATGAAAAACTGTTTTTT CASSISTGDEKLFF
TRBJ2-7 . TRBV7-9 . TGTGCCAGCAGCGATCACGGACTGATGTCCTACGAGCAGTACTTC CASSDHGLMSYEQYF
TRBJ2-7 . TRBV7-2 . TGTGCCAGCAGCTACGAGGCCACCGGCGCATGGCAGTACTTC CASSYEATGAWQYF
TRBJ2-7 . TRBV4-1 . TGCGCCAGCTCAAAAAGTTCCCCCGCGGCAGGAGGGGCCTACGAGCAGTACTTC CASSKSSPAAGGAYEQYF
TRBJ2-7 . TRBV19 . TGTGCCAGTAGTCCCGCCGAAGACTTGTTCTACGAGCAGTACTTC CASSPAEDLFYEQYF
TRBJ2-3 . TRBV5-1 . TGCGCCAGCAGCTTGGTGTTTGGCCCAGATACGCAGTATTTT CASSLVFGPDTQYF
TRBJ2-7 . TRBV28 . TGTGCCAGCACCATGATAGGGGGCTACGAGCAGTACTTC CASTMIGGYEQYF
TRBJ2-7 few TRBV13 TRBD2 TGTGCCAGCAGTTCCCAATGGACTAGCGGGGTCCTGAGTCCCTACGAGCAGTACTTC CASSSQWTSGVLSPYEQYF